One sample yielded the 14 T cell receptor beta chains listed below, sequenced in a study of blood T cell repertoires in COVID-19. Method: immunoSEQ multiplex PCR; TCRdb's copy keeps in-frame clones and lacks some. The sample carries 200,000 to 300,000 clones, approximately 80% recorded once. Sequencing was carried out using peripheral blood. Receptors originate from a woman aged 60 to 75 with active or convalescent COVID-19.

The chain is built from TRBV6-5 and TRBJ2-1; 9 positions match TRBD2. Germline CDR1 reads MNHEY; CDR2 reads SVGAGI. V was clipped by 4 bases and J by 9 bases; unmatched bases: 7. This CDR3 spans 14 amino acids. The CDR3 coding sequence is TGTGCCAGCAGTTTGGGACTAGCCGGAGGTGAGCAGTTCTTC. This gives the protein CASSLGLAGGEQFF.

CDR3 amino acids: CSVAFSSQAFF. In DNA form, the CDR3 reads TGCAGCGTTGCGTTCTCTAGTCAAGCTTTCTTT. The rearrangement links TRBV29-1 to TRBJ1-1; D is unresolved. Germline-derived CDR1 and CDR2 are SQVTM and ANQGSEA. V was cut by 4 bases and J by 9 bases, with 12 bases left in between. The CDR3 is made up of 11 amino acids.

Details on this clone: At the DNA level, this CDR3 is encoded by other sequences in the same sample as well. The chain combines TRBV5-1 with TRBJ2-3; 11 positions agree with TRBD2. This CDR3 region has 16 residues. The germline gives CDR1 SGHRS, CDR2 YFSETQ. The trim removed 0 bases at V and 4 bases at J, leaving 4 bases unmatched. The CDR3 here is CASSLVLAGGSDTQYF. The CDR3 DNA reads TGCGCCAGCAGCTTGGTTCTAGCGGGGGGTTCAGATACGCAGTATTTT.

The rearrangement links TRBV10-2 to TRBJ1-2; 8 nucleotides align to TRBD1. The germline V gene has CDR1 WSHSY and CDR2 SAAADI. V gave up 2 bases and J gave up 1 base; unmatched junction bases: 3. This CDR3 comprises 15 residues. This chain's CDR3 is CASSERQGINYGYTF. The CDR3 coding sequence is TGCGCCAGCAGTGAGCGACAGGGGATTAACTATGGCTACACCTTC.

This chain connects TRBV9 to TRBJ1-4; TRBD1 matches at 7 bases. CDR3 length: 14 amino acids. V lost 4 bases, J lost 4 bases, and 4 bases stayed unmatched. The germline V gene has CDR1 SGDLS and CDR2 YYNGEE. CDR3 protein: CASSQTGSNEKLFF. The CDR3, as DNA: TGTGCCAGCAGCCAGACAGGGAGTAATGAAAAACTGTTTTTT.

The V gene is TRBV6-5, the J gene TRBJ1-1, with TRBD1 matching over 10 bases. The CDR3 totals 14 residues. J was trimmed by 8 bases and V by 6 bases; bases with no gene match: 9. The V gene's germline CDR1 is MNHEY and CDR2 SVGAGI. In nucleotides, the CDR3 is TGTGCCAGCAGGCCGACAGGGGGCGGCAGAGAAGCTTTCTTT. Protein: CASRPTGGGREAFF.

This clone was picked up a small number of times. The genes are TRBV10-2 and TRBJ2-4; 9 positions match TRBD2. In germline, CDR1 is WSHSY, CDR2 SAAADI. The length of the CDR3 is 14 residues. With V trimmed by 1 base and J by 7 bases, 2 bases remained unmatched. The CDR3 DNA reads TGCGCCAGCAGTGAGTGGCGGGAGGGGAACATTCAGTACTTC. Its protein product is CASSEWREGNIQYF.

The chain links TRBV21-1 to TRBJ2-5; TRBD2, as called in the table, went unchecked against the DNA. TRBV21-1 is recorded as a pseudogene. The CDR3 sequence is 15 residues long. CDR3 protein: CASSNTPGGMETQYF. The CDR3 DNA reads TGTGCCAGCAGCAATACACCGGGGGGTATGGAGACCCAGTACTTC.

This chain uses TRBV7-3 with TRBJ2-2; 9 nucleotides agree with TRBD2. Unmatched junction bases numbered 0, after V lost 1 base and J lost 3 bases. CDR1 is SGHTA and CDR2 is FQGTGA in the germline V gene. This CDR3 has 15 residues. As DNA, the CDR3 is TGTGCCAGCAGCTTAAGCGGGAGGGACACCGGGGAGCTGTTTTTT. The encoded protein is CASSLSGRDTGELFF.

This clone was found once. This chain links TRBV28 with TRBJ2-7; 9 bases align to TRBD2. The CDR3 covers 13 residues. Germline trimming cut 5 bases from V and 7 bases from J; bases unmatched to any gene: 6. Germline CDR1 MDHEN, CDR2 SYDVKM. The CDR3 loop is CASSIAGDGEQYV. The DNA of the CDR3 is TGTGCCAGCAGTATAGCGGGGGACGGTGAGCAGTACGTC.

In DNA form, the CDR3 reads TGCGCCAGCAGTGACTCCCTGGGACAGGGGGCAATTGGCTACACCTTC. Translated, it gives CASSDSLGQGAIGYTF. The chain employs TRBV10-2 and TRBJ1-2, with 12 positions matching TRBD1. J was trimmed by 7 bases and V by 3 bases; bases with no gene match: 9. CDR1 WSHSY and CDR2 SAAADI come from the germline V gene. CDR3 length: 16 residues.

V gene TRBV5-1 combines with J gene TRBJ1-2; 9 nucleotides align to TRBD1. The CDR3 is 15 amino acids. The V segment lost 1 base and the J segment 7 bases; nucleotides outside the gene matches: 8. Germline V CDR1 and CDR2: SGHRS, YFSETQ. The CDR3 DNA is TGCGCCAGCAGCTTGAGTCCGGGACAGGGACGTGGCTACACCTTC. Translation gives CASSLSPGQGRGYTF.

The chain is built from TRBV30 and TRBJ2-7; D is unresolved. CDR1 GTSNPN and CDR2 SVGIG come from the germline V gene (reference sequence). V was shortened by 0 bases and J by 2 bases, with 11 bases between the two germline ends. This CDR3 comprises 14 residues. In DNA, the CDR3 is TGTGCCTGGAGTGTAGGTGGCGGCCCCTACGAGCAGTACTTC. As protein: CAWSVGGGPYEQYF.

The chain recombines TRBV30 with TRBJ1-1; D possibly corresponds to TRBD1 (5 bases). Trimming took off 4 bases at V and 0 bases at J, with 15 bases between the two ends. CDR1 is GTSNPN and CDR2 is SVGIG in the germline V gene (reference sequence). This CDR3 contains 15 residues. In DNA form, the CDR3 reads TGTGCCTGGACCAGGGTCAGAGTCGTGAACACTGAAGCTTTCTTT. It is translated as CAWTRVRVVNTEAFF.